This T cell receptor (beta chain) was sequenced for a study of blood T cell repertoires in COVID-19 (dated by TCRdb to 2018 to 2021). A note on the overall study: Samples from collaborators originated in the United States, Italy and Spain and spanned both the acute and convalescent phases of COVID-19. The material from the prospective study consisted of cDNA or gDNA derived from T cells, B-cell-depleted T cells, or PBMCs. Subjects who had been exposed to COVID-19, were actively infected with it, or had recovered from it provided the deeply sampled blood TCRbeta repertoires that made up the dataset. The repertoires were made available in a free public database intended to serve as a resource for research on the immune response to SARS-CoV-2. Samples were obtained from the ongoing ImmuneRACE study (first 160 participants) and from 1,000 to 1,500 subjects provided by 6 global collaborators. Nearly every sample came with metadata listing a de-identified subject ID, COVID-19 status, age in years and sex. Where HLA class I and class II types were available, the types were taken from metadata supplied by the sample provider, not from assay-based typing.

This clone was detected once. The specificity of this receptor is unknown. No much larger clone is present one base from it, and per-base qualities are unavailable. From the cysteine through the phenylalanine, the CDR3 covers 15 amino acids. Of all the DNA, just the CDR3 is kept, 45 bases in frame from base 1. Germline trimming: 2 bases from V, 6 bases from J; junction bases outside gene matches: 7. Reading the germline V gene (reference sequence) gives CDR1 SGHNT and CDR2 YYREEE. Overall study results and their limits: How much clinical and demographic metadata was included differed by source and by participant, and the metadata was provided uncurated.

The immunoSEQ Assay, a bias-controlled multiplex PCR, was used to amplify TCRbeta CDR3 regions from genomic DNA. The paper's data handling went like this. The number of nucleated cells in each sample was estimated by amplification of reference gene primers within the assay. To quantify the absolute abundance of each unique TCRbeta CDR3 rearrangement, sequence reads were collapsed and filtered. Productive Simpson clonality was computed per sample as the square root of Simpson's diversity index over productive rearrangements. In TCRdb, the immuneACCESS table is reduced to in-frame sequences with V and J assigned. These tables do not hold every clone; where another copy was compared, an unresolved V gene accounts for under half, and the others remain unexplained. D and trimming come from the DNA, and the V and J calls and clone size come from that table. The sample records around 200,000 clones, 80% to 90% of which are singletons. Of the sample, around 5.2% falls within the top ten clones.

Each collaborating institution followed its own protocols to collect whole blood in K2EDTA tubes. Collaborator samples were shipped for TCRbeta analysis as frozen whole blood, isolated PBMCs, or DNA extracted from either sample type. The rearrangement combines TRBV5-4 with TRBJ2-3, with 9 middle bases fitting TRBD1. This clonotype originated in a woman older than 75 with acute or convalescent COVID-19. The sample taken for sequencing was peripheral blood. The CDR3 corresponds to CASSFDGQGYDTQYF. The bases read TGTGCCAGCAGCTTTGACGGACAGGGGTACGATACGCAGTATTTT.